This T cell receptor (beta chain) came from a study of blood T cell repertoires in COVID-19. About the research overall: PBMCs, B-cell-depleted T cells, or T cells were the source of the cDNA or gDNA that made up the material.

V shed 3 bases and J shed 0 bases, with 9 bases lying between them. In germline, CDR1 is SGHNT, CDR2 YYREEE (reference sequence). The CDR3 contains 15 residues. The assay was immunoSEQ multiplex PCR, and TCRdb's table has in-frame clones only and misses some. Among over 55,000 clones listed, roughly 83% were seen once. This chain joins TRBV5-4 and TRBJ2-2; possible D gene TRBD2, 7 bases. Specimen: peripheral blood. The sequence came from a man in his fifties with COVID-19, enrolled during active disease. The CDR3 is CASSSGGANTGELFF. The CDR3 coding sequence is TGTGCCAGCAGCTCGGGGGGCGCGAACACCGGGGAGCTGTTTTTT.